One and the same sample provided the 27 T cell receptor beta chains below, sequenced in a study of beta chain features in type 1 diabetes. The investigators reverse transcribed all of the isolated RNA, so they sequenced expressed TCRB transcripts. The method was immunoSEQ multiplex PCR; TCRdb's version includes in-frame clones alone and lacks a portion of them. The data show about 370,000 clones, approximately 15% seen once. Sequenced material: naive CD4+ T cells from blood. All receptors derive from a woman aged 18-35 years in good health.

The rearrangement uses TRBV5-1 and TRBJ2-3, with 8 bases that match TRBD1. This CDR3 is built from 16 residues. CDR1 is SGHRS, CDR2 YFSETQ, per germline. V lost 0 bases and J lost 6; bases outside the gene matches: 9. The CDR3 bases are TGCGCCAGCAGCTTGGAAGCCAGGGGGCAGTTGGATACGCAGTATTTT. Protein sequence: CASSLEARGQLDTQYF.

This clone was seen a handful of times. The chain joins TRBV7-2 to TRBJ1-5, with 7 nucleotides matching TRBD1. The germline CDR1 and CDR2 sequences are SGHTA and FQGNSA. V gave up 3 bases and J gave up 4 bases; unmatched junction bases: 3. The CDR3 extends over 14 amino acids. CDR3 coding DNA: TGTGCCAGCAGCTTGCAGACAGGGAATCAGCCCCAGCATTTT. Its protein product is CASSLQTGNQPQHF.

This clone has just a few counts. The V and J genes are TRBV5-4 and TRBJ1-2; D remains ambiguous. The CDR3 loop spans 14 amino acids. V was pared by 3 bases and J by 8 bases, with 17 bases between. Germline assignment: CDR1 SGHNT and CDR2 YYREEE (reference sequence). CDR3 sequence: CASSSEERSRGYTF. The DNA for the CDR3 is TGTGCCAGCAGCTCCGAGGAGAGATCTAGGGGCTACACCTTC.

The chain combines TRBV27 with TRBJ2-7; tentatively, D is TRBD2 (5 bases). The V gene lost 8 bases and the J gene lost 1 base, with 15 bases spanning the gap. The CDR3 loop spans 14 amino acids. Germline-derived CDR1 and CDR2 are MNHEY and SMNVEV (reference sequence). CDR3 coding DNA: TGTGCCAGCGGAGCGGAACGACGTTCCTACGAGCAGTACTTC. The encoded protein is CASGAERRSYEQYF.

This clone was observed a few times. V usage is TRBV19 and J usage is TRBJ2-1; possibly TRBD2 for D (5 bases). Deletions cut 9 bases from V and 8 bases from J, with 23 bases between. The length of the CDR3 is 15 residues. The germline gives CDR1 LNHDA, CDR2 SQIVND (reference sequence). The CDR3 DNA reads TGTGCCAGCGGAGTAAGCGGCGCCGGGCGGGATGAGCAGTTCTTC. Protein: CASGVSGAGRDEQFF.

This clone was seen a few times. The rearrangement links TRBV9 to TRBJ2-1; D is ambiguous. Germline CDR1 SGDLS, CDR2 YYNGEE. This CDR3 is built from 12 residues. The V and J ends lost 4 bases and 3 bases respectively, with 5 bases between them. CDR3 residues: CASSLNYNEQFF. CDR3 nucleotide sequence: TGTGCCAGCAGCTTAAACTACAATGAGCAGTTCTTC.

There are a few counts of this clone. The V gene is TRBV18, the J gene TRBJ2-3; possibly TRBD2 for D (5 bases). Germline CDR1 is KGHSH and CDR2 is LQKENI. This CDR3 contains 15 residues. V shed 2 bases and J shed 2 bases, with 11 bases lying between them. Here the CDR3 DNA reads TGTGCCAGCTCACCAGTCCGGGAACTCACAGATACGCAGTATTTT. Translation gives CASSPVRELTDTQYF.

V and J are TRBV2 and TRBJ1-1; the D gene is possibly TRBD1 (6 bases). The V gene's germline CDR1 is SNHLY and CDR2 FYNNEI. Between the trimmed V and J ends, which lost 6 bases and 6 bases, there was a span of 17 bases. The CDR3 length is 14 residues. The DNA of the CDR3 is TGTGCCAGCAGGGAACAGGGATTTAATGCTGAAGCTTTCTTT. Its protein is CASREQGFNAEAFF.

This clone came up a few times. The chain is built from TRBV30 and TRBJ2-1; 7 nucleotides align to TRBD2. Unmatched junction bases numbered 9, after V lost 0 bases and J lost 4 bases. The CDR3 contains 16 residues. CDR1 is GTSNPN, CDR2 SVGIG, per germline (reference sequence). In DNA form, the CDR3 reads TGTGCCTGGAGTGTATTATGGGCTAGCGGTTACAATGAGCAGTTCTTC. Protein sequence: CAWSVLWASGYNEQFF. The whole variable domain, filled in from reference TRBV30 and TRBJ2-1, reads SQTIHQWPATLVQPVGSPLSLECTVEGTSNPNLYWYRQAAGRGLQLLFYSVGIGQISSEVPQNLSASRPQDRQFILSSKKLLLSDSGFYLCAWSVLWASGYNEQFFGPGTRLTVL.

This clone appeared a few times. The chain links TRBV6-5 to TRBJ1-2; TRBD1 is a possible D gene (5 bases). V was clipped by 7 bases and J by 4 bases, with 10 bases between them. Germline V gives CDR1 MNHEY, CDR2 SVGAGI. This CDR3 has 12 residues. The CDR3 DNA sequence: TGTGCCAGCACCGGGGGGATCTATGGCTACACCTTC. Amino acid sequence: CASTGGIYGYTF.

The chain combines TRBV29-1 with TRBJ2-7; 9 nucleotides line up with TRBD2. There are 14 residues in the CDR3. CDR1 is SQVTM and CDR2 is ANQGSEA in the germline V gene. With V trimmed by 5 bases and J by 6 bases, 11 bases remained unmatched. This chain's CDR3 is CSVLSGRFFAEQYF. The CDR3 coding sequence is TGCAGCGTTCTTAGCGGGAGATTCTTCGCCGAGCAGTACTTC.

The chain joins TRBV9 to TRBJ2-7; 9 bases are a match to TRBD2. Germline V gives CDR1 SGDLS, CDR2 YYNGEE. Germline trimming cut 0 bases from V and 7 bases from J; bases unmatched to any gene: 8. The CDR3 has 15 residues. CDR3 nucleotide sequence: TGTGCCAGCAGCGTAGAGGCTAGCGGGGTCTGGGAGCAGTACTTC. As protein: CASSVEASGVWEQYF. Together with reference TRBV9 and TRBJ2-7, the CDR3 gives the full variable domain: DSGVTQTPKHLITATGQRVTLRCSPRSGDLSVYWYQQSLDQGLQFLIQYYNGEERAKGNILERFSAQQFPDLHSELNLSSLELGDSALYFCASSVEASGVWEQYFGPGTRLTVT.

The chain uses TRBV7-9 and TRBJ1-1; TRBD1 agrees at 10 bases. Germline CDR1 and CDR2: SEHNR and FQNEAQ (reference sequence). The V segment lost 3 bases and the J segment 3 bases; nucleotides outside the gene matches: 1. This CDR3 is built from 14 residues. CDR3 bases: TGTGCCAGCAGCTTGGGGACAGGGGACACTGAAGCTTTCTTT. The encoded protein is CASSLGTGDTEAFF.

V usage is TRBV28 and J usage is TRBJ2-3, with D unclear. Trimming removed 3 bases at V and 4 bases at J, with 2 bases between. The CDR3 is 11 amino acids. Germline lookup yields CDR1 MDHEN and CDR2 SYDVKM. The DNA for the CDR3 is TGTGCCAGCAGTTTCGCAGATACGCAGTATTTT. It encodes CASSFADTQYF. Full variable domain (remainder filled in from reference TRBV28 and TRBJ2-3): DVKVTQSSRYLVKRTGEKVFLECVQDMDHENMFWYRQDPGLGLRLIYFSYDVKMKEKGDIPEGYSVSREKKERFSLILESASTNQTSMYLCASSFADTQYFGPGTRLTVL.

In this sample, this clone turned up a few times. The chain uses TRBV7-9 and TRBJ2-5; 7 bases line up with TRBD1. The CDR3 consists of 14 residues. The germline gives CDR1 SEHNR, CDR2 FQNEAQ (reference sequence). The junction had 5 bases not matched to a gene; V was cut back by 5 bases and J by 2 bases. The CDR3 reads CASSQGTVQETQYF. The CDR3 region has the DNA TGTGCCAGCAGCCAAGGGACAGTACAAGAGACCCAGTACTTC. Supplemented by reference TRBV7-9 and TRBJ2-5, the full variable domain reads DTGVSQNPRHKITKRGQNVTFRCDPISEHNRLYWYRQTLGQGPEFLTYFQNEAQLEKSRLLSDRFSAERPKGSFSTLEIQRTEQGDSAMYLCASSQGTVQETQYFGPGTRLLVL.

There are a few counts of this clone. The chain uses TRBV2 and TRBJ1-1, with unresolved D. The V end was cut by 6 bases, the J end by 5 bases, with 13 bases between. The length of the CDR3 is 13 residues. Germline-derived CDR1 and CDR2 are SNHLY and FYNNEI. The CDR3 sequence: CASRAGLPTEAFF. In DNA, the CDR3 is TGTGCCAGCAGAGCCGGACTGCCGACTGAAGCTTTCTTT. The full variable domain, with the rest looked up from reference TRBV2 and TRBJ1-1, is EPEVTQTPSHQVTQMGQEVILRCVPISNHLYFYWYRQILGQKVEFLVSFYNNEISEKSEIFDDQFSVERPDGSNFTLKIRSTKLEDSAMYFCASRAGLPTEAFFGQGTRLTVV.

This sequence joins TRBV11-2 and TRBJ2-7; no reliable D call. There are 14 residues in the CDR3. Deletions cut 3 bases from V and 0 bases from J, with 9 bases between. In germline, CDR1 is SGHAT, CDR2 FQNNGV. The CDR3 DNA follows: TGTGCCAGCAGCTTTCTAGTCGCCTCCTACGAGCAGTACTTC. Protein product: CASSFLVASYEQYF.

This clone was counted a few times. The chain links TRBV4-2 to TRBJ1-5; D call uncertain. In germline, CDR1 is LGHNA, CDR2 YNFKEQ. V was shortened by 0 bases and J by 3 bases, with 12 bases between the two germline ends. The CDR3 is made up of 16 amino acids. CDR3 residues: CASSQDFHGNNQPQHF. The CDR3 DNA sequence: TGTGCCAGCAGCCAAGATTTTCACGGGAACAATCAGCCCCAGCATTTT.

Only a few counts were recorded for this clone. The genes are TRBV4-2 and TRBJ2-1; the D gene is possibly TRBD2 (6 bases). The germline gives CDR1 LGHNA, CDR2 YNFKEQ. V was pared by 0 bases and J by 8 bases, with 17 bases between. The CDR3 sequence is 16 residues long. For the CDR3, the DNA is TGTGCCAGCAGCCAAGATCTTAGCGGAGCCGGGCATGAGCAGTTCTTC. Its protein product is CASSQDLSGAGHEQFF.

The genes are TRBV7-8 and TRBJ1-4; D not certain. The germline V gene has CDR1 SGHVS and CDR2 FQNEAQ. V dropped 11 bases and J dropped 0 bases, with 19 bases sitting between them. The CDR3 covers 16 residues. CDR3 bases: TGTGCCTCGAGTGGAGTTAACTACCCAACTAATGAAAAACTGTTTTTT. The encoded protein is CASSGVNYPTNEKLFF.

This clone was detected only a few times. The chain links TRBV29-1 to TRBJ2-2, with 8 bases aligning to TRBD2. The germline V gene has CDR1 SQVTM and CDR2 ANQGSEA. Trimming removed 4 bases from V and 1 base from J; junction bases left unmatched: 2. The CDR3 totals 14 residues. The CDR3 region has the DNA TGCAGCGTTGTTACTAGCGGGAACACCGGGGAGCTGTTTTTT. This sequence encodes CSVVTSGNTGELFF.

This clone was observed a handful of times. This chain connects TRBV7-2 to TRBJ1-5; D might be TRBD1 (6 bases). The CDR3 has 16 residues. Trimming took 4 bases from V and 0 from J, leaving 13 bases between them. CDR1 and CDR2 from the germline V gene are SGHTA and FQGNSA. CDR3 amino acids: CASSSDRQSSNQPQHF. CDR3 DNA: TGTGCCAGCAGCTCCGACAGGCAGTCTAGCAATCAGCCCCAGCATTTT.

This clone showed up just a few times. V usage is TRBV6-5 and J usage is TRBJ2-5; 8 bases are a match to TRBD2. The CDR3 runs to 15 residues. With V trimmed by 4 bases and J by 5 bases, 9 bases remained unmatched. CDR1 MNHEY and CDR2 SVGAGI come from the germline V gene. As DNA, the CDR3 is TGTGCCAGCAGTTGGGGGAGCGGGAGTAGGGAGACCCAGTACTTC. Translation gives CASSWGSGSRETQYF.

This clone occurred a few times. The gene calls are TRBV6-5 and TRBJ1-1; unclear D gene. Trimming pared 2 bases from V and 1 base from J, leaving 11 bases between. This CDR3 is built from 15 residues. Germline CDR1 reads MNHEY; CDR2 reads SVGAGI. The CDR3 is CASSYIGFRNTEAFF. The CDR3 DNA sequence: TGTGCCAGCAGTTACATTGGTTTCAGGAACACTGAAGCTTTCTTT.

The CDR3 DNA is TGCAGCGTTGATACTAGCGGGGCCTCCTACGAGCAGTACTTC. This gives the protein CSVDTSGASYEQYF. V usage is TRBV29-1 and J usage is TRBJ2-7, with TRBD2 matching over 10 bases. This CDR3 has 14 residues. Germline CDR1 reads SQVTM; CDR2 reads ANQGSEA. J gave up 0 bases and V 3 bases, and 2 bases lay outside the gene matches.

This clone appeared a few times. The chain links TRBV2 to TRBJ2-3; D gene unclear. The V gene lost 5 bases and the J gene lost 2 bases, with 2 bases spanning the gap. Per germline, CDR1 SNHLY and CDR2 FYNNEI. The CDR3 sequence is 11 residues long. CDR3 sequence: CASSYTDTQYF. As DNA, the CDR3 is TGTGCCAGCAGTTACACAGATACGCAGTATTTT.

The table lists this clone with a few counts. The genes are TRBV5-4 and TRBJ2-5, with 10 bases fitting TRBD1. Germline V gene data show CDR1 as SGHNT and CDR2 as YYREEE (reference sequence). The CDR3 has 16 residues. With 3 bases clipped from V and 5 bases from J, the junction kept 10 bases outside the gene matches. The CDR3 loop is CASSSWDRGDGETQYF. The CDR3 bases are TGTGCCAGCAGCTCCTGGGACAGGGGCGATGGGGAGACCCAGTACTTC.